These 30 T cell receptor beta chains share one sample of origin, sequenced in a study of CD8+ T cells in alopecia areata. Following RNA extraction, reverse transcription yielded cDNA that acted as the sequencing template. Method: immunoSEQ multiplex PCR; TCRdb's copy keeps in-frame clones and lacks some. Among roughly 110,000 clones listed, roughly three fifths were seen once. Treatment specified: oral pan-JAK inhibitor, 5-10 mg twice daily. Source: CD4+ T cells sorted from blood, taken at week 24, from a patient treated with tofacitinib. All receptors come from a human donor with alopecia areata.

V gene TRBV29-1 combines with J gene TRBJ1-2; 10 bases line up with TRBD1. V lost 7 bases to trimming and J lost 8 bases; unmatched junction nucleotides: 16. The CDR3 extends over 15 amino acids. The germline CDR1 and CDR2 sequences are SQVTM and ANQGSEA. The CDR3 DNA reads TGCAGCGCCGGGAGAGGGGACAGGGGAACCTACGGCTACACCTTC. Translation: CSAGRGDRGTYGYTF.

The genes are TRBV27 and TRBJ1-1; 9 bases match TRBD1. The CDR3 spans 14 residues. Germline-derived CDR1 and CDR2 are MNHEY and SMNVEV (reference sequence). The V and J ends lost 3 bases and 4 bases, in that order; junction bases with no gene match: 3. For the CDR3, the DNA is TGTGCCAGCAGTTTCGGACAGGGGTTCACTGAAGCTTTCTTT. It specifies CASSFGQGFTEAFF.

This chain's CDR3 is CASSEVGPSGSYNEQFF. Written as DNA, the CDR3 is TGTGCCAGCAGTGAGGTAGGACCCTCCGGCTCCTACAATGAGCAGTTCTTC. V is TRBV2 and J is TRBJ2-1; D uncertain. Germline V gene sequence: CDR1 SNHLY, CDR2 FYNNEI. The V end lost 3 bases, the J end lost 0 bases, and 15 bases lay between the germline ends. There are 17 residues in the CDR3.

V is TRBV29-1 and J is TRBJ1-2; TRBD1 might be the D (6 bases). V lost 4 bases and J lost 4, with 13 bases in between. This CDR3 comprises 13 residues. Germline CDR1 SQVTM, CDR2 ANQGSEA. CDR3: CSVVVGAVYGYTF. The CDR3 DNA reads as TGCAGCGTTGTTGTGGGGGCGGTCTATGGCTACACCTTC.

Remarks on this clone: The junction departs from germline at one end; a sequencing error may be responsible. The chain employs TRBV29-1 and TRBJ2-7, with D possibly matching TRBD1 (6 bases). The V gene's germline CDR1 is SQVTM and CDR2 ANQGSEA. The CDR3 consists of 13 residues. CDR3 bases: TGCAGCGTGGAAGGACAGTTCCCCTACGAGCAGTACTTC. Its protein product is CSVEGQFPYEQYF.

The rearrangement links TRBV30 to TRBJ1-1; D is ambiguous. Germline V gives CDR1 GTSNPN, CDR2 SVGIG (reference sequence). Trimming pared 5 bases from V and 3 bases from J, leaving 22 bases between. This CDR3 region has 16 residues. For the CDR3, the DNA is TGTGCCTGGGGAAGAGTCGAGGGAGGGTTAGACACTGAAGCTTTCTTT. Its translation is CAWGRVEGGLDTEAFF.

V is TRBV29-1 and J is TRBJ1-1; 8 bases agree with TRBD1. V dropped 4 bases and J dropped 5; count of bases not matched to a gene: 9. Germline V gives CDR1 SQVTM, CDR2 ANQGSEA. This CDR3 region has 14 residues. CDR3 sequence reads: CSVAPQGAGTEAFF. CDR3 nucleotides: TGCAGCGTTGCCCCCCAGGGGGCCGGGACTGAAGCTTTCTTT.

This clone was counted a few times. This chain joins TRBV28 and TRBJ1-1, with D possibly being TRBD1 (6 bases). Germline assignment: CDR1 MDHEN and CDR2 SYDVKM. V was pared by 6 bases and J by 0 bases, with 17 bases between. The CDR3 has 16 amino acids. DNA of the CDR3: TGTGCCAGCAGCCAGATTGGGGGGGCGGTGAACACTGAAGCTTTCTTT. It translates to CASSQIGGAVNTEAFF.

The genes are TRBV5-1 and TRBJ2-5; no clear D gene. V was pared by 1 base and J by 0 bases, with 4 bases between. The CDR3 sequence is 13 residues long. CDR1 is SGHRS and CDR2 is YFSETQ in the germline V gene. The CDR3: CASSLRNQETQYF. For the CDR3, the DNA is TGCGCCAGCAGCTTGAGAAACCAAGAGACCCAGTACTTC.

In regard to this clone: This sample also contains other DNA sequences that code for the same CDR3. The V and J genes are TRBV2 and TRBJ2-1; D unclear. CDR3 length: 11 amino acids. Trimming pared 4 bases from V and 7 bases from J, leaving 5 bases between. CDR1 and CDR2 (germline): SNHLY, FYNNEI. The CDR3 here is CASSGLNEQFF. The CDR3 DNA reads as TGTGCCAGCAGTGGGTTGAATGAGCAGTTCTTC.

The chain couples TRBV4-3 to TRBJ2-2; possibly TRBD2 for D (6 bases). Germline CDR1 and CDR2: LGHNA and YSLEER. The germline V and J ends were trimmed by 0 bases and 4 bases, with 6 bases remaining between them. This CDR3 is 14 amino acids long. CDR3 sequence (DNA): TGCGCCAGCAGCCAAGAGGGGGGCACCGGGGAGCTGTTTTTT. This gives the protein CASSQEGGTGELFF.

This chain uses TRBV5-1 with TRBJ2-3; either TRBD1 or TRBD2 may supply D (6 bases each). Germline V gene data show CDR1 as SGHRS and CDR2 as YFSETQ. The germline V and J ends were trimmed by 1 base and 4 bases, with 13 bases remaining between them. This CDR3 is 15 amino acids long. The CDR3 here is CASSLWGARADTQYF. The CDR3 bases are TGCGCCAGCAGCTTGTGGGGGGCTCGAGCAGATACGCAGTATTTT.

The V gene is TRBV5-1, the J gene TRBJ2-3, with TRBD1 matching 7 bases. This CDR3 has 14 residues. The trim removed 4 bases at V and 1 base at J, leaving 3 bases unmatched. Germline CDR1 SGHRS, CDR2 YFSETQ. CDR3 residues: CASSPGQGTDTQYF. The CDR3 DNA follows: TGCGCCAGCAGCCCCGGACAGGGCACAGATACGCAGTATTTT.

V gene TRBV5-4 combines with J gene TRBJ2-6; no definite D call. Trimming shortened V by 0 bases and J by 1 base, and 5 bases separated the two germline ends. CDR1 and CDR2 from the germline V gene are SGHNT and YYREEE (reference sequence). This CDR3 comprises 15 residues. CDR3 nucleotide sequence: TGTGCCAGCAGCTTGGGACTTTCTGGGGCCAACGTCCTGACTTTC. Protein sequence: CASSLGLSGANVLTF.

V and J are TRBV27 and TRBJ2-5; D unresolved. Trimming removed 5 bases from V and 1 base from J, with 14 bases in between. The CDR3 extends over 15 amino acids. CDR1 is MNHEY and CDR2 is SMNVEV in the germline V gene (reference sequence). This chain's CDR3 is CASSHEWQGQETQYF. CDR3 nucleotide sequence: TGTGCCAGCAGTCATGAGTGGCAAGGCCAAGAGACCCAGTACTTC.

This clone occurred a few times. The CDR3 sequence: CASSAGGGRGSYNEQFF. Here the CDR3 DNA reads TGTGCCAGTAGTGCAGGGGGCGGTCGGGGTTCCTACAATGAGCAGTTCTTC. The V and J genes are TRBV19 and TRBJ2-1; 8 bases match TRBD1. CDR1 LNHDA and CDR2 SQIVND come from the germline V gene (reference sequence). The CDR3 covers 17 residues. V dropped 5 bases and J dropped 1; count of bases not matched to a gene: 10.

The J gene is TRBJ1-1, the V gene TRBV6-5; D is possibly TRBD1 (5 bases). Germline CDR1 is MNHEY and CDR2 is SVGAGI. Deletions cut 6 bases from V and 1 base from J, with 12 bases between. The CDR3 sequence is 14 residues long. CDR3 bases: TGTGCCAGCAGCCCCTCGACAGCGAACACTGAAGCTTTCTTT. Residues: CASSPSTANTEAFF.

The chain joins TRBV7-2 to TRBJ2-3, with D tentatively TRBD1 or TRBD2 (6 bases each). This CDR3 has 13 residues. Germline V CDR1 and CDR2: SGHTA, FQGNSA. V lost 5 bases and J lost 8, with 14 bases in between. The CDR3 sequence: CASSLPGASTQYF. In DNA form, the CDR3 reads TGTGCCAGCAGCCTGCCGGGGGCATCTACGCAGTATTTT.

This clone showed up just once. V gene TRBV30 combines with J gene TRBJ2-5; maybe TRBD1 (6 bases). V was clipped by 8 bases and J by 5 bases, with 15 bases between them. Germline CDR1 is GTSNPN and CDR2 is SVGIG (reference sequence). There are 12 residues in the CDR3. The CDR3, as DNA: TGTGCCATGCAGGGGCTGGGGGAGACCCAGTACTTC. Its translation is CAMQGLGETQYF.

V usage is TRBV30 and J usage is TRBJ2-7, with 7 positions matching TRBD1. Germline loops: CDR1 GTSNPN, CDR2 SVGIG (reference sequence). The ends lost 5 bases at V and 1 base at J; junction bases unmatched: 5. There are 13 residues in the CDR3. The DNA for the CDR3 is TGTGCCTGGGACCGACAGGGTTCCTACGAGCAGTACTTC. This translates into CAWDRQGSYEQYF.

The CDR3, as DNA: TGCAGCGTCGCACATGTCGCCGAGCAGTACTTC. Protein: CSVAHVAEQYF. The chain joins TRBV29-1 to TRBJ2-7; D is unresolved. V lost 6 bases, J lost 6 bases, and 12 bases lay in between. The germline gives CDR1 SQVTM, CDR2 ANQGSEA. The CDR3 loop spans 11 amino acids.

A few counts support this clone. The rearrangement links TRBV7-2 to TRBJ1-2; 9 bases map to TRBD1. The V gene's germline CDR1 is SGHTA and CDR2 FQGNSA. CDR3 length: 12 amino acids. With V trimmed by 5 bases and J by 7 bases, 2 bases remained unmatched. CDR3 amino acids: CASSPDRGGYTF. CDR3 nucleotide sequence: TGTGCCAGCAGCCCGGACAGGGGTGGCTACACCTTC.

J is TRBJ2-7 and V is TRBV4-2; 10 nucleotides match TRBD1. V trimming: 4 bases; J trimming: 6 bases; junction bases outside the gene matches: 6. The CDR3 length is 14 residues. Per the germline V gene, CDR1 is LGHNA and CDR2 is YNFKEQ. CDR3: CASSPDRGLGEQYF. The CDR3 bases are TGTGCCAGCAGCCCGGACAGGGGGTTGGGCGAGCAGTACTTC.

The rearrangement uses TRBV4-3 and TRBJ2-1; maybe TRBD1 (6 bases). Per the germline V gene, CDR1 is LGHNA and CDR2 is YSLEER. Trimming pared 0 bases from V and 5 bases from J, leaving 8 bases between. The CDR3 spans 14 residues. This CDR3 reads CASSQEGTNNEQFF. The CDR3 DNA reads as TGCGCCAGCAGCCAAGAAGGGACAAACAATGAGCAGTTCTTC.

V gene TRBV25-1 combines with J gene TRBJ1-5; unclear D gene. Germline CDR1 and CDR2: MGHDK and SYGVNS. The CDR3 covers 14 residues. The germline V and J ends were trimmed by 4 bases and 3 bases, with 10 bases remaining between them. The CDR3 sequence is CASSGGTVNQPQHF. The CDR3 DNA reads TGTGCCAGCAGTGGGGGTACAGTCAATCAGCCCCAGCATTTT. The full variable domain, with the rest looked up from reference TRBV25-1 and TRBJ1-5, is EADIYQTPRYLVIGTGKKITLECSQTMGHDKMYWYQQDPGMELHLIHYSYGVNSTEKGDLSSESTVSRIRTEHFPLTLESARPSHTSQYLCASSGGTVNQPQHFGDGTRLSIL.

This clone was counted only a few times. V is TRBV28 and J is TRBJ2-7, with 9 bases that match TRBD1. This CDR3 contains 14 residues. From germline, CDR1 is MDHEN and CDR2 SYDVKM. After removal of 6 bases from V and 2 bases from J, the junction contained 5 bases not matched to a gene. CDR3 bases: TGTGCCAGCAGCTCAACAGGGGGCACCTACGAGCAGTACTTC. This codes for CASSSTGGTYEQYF. Drawing the rest from reference TRBV28 and TRBJ2-7, the complete variable domain is DVKVTQSSRYLVKRTGEKVFLECVQDMDHENMFWYRQDPGLGLRLIYFSYDVKMKEKGDIPEGYSVSREKKERFSLILESASTNQTSMYLCASSSTGGTYEQYFGPGTRLTVT.

As for this clone: This sample includes further DNA sequences coding for the same CDR3. The V and J genes are TRBV29-1 and TRBJ2-5, with D hard to call. Trimming removed 6 bases at V and 1 base at J, with 3 bases between. There are 10 residues in the CDR3. Per germline, CDR1 SQVTM and CDR2 ANQGSEA. As DNA, the CDR3 is TGCAGCGTCGGCCAAGAGACCCAGTACTTC. It codes for CSVGQETQYF.

The V and J genes are TRBV30 and TRBJ2-4, with 7 bases identical to TRBD1. This CDR3 region has 11 residues. Trimming at V came to 5 bases and at J to 9 bases, leaving 4 bases not matched to a gene. Germline CDR1 is GTSNPN and CDR2 is SVGIG (reference sequence). CDR3: CAWGQVGIQYF. The CDR3 coding sequence is TGTGCCTGGGGACAGGTGGGCATTCAGTACTTC.

The chain couples TRBV19 to TRBJ1-5; TRBD1 might be the D (5 bases). Germline-derived CDR1 and CDR2 are LNHDA and SQIVND (reference sequence). The CDR3 spans 13 residues. Trimming pared 5 bases from V and 2 bases from J, leaving 7 bases between. The CDR3 loop is CASSYRRNQPQHF. The DNA of the CDR3 is TGTGCCAGTAGTTACAGGCGCAATCAGCCCCAGCATTTT.

This clone turned up a few times. This chain links TRBV29-1 with TRBJ2-5, with D tentatively TRBD1 (6 bases). The CDR3 covers 11 residues. CDR1 SQVTM and CDR2 ANQGSEA come from the germline V gene. This CDR3 reads CTAGDPETQYF. The CDR3 coding sequence is TGCACTGCAGGGGATCCAGAGACCCAGTACTTC. Complete variable domain (other parts from reference TRBV29-1 and TRBJ2-5): SAVISQKPSRDICQRGTSLTIQCQVDSQVTMMFWYRQQPGQSLTLIATANQGSEATYESGFVIDKFPISRPNLTFSTLTVSNMSPEDSSIYLCTAGDPETQYFGPGTRLLVL.